This T cell receptor beta chain was sequenced in a study of Graves' ophthalmopathy and Graves' hyperthyroidism. Points from the study as a whole: Ophthalmopathy versus stable hyperthyroidism: 13-signature model gave under 90% sensitivity, 75% to 82% specificity.

The V segment lost 3 bases and the J segment 0 bases; nucleotides outside the gene matches: 5. The CDR3 runs to 18 residues. The germline V gene has CDR1 SEHNR and CDR2 FQNEAQ (reference sequence). Other autoimmune disease, uncontrolled infection, pregnancy and lactation led to exclusion. Symptoms, serum thyroxine and TRAb, thyroid ultrasound, and orbital computed tomography formed the diagnostic basis. From fresh peripheral blood, 10 ml in volume, the PBMCs were obtained. The TCR beta CDR3 regions underwent amplification from RNA transcripts. RT-PCR was first run with HTBI primers, then multiplex PCR in a second round. TCRdb ran MiXCR on the multiplex PCR reads and lists one entry per CDR3 protein. The repertoire consists of roughly 700,000 distinct CDR3 sequences, with 40% occurring once and the leading ten covering 44%. To note about this clonotype: Antigen: not known.

V usage is TRBV7-9 and J usage is TRBJ2-6; 10 nucleotides align to TRBD1. Sequenced material: peripheral blood. The sequence came from an adult man with Graves' ophthalmopathy. Here the CDR3 DNA reads TGTGCCAGCAGCTTTGGGACAGGGGCCATCTCTGGGGCCAACGTCCTGACTTTC. This gives the protein CASSFGTGAISGANVLTF. The variable domain in full, with the rest retrieved from reference TRBV7-9 and TRBJ2-6, is DTGVSQNPRHKITKRGQNVTFRCDPISEHNRLYWYRQTLGQGPEFLTYFQNEAQLEKSRLLSDRFSAERPKGSFSTLEIQRTEQGDSAMYLCASSFGTGAISGANVLTFGAGSRLTVL.